This T cell receptor beta chain stems from a study of a mutant IDH1 vaccine in newly diagnosed glioma. As for the study in general: Following radiotherapy alone, or alongside temozolomide cycles, vaccination was started after an interval of 4-6 weeks.

This table comes from immunoSEQ multiplex PCR, and its TCRdb copy is limited to in-frame clones, with some not included. Here the sample spans roughly 74,000 clones, approximately 89% being singletons. Time point defined: week 23, last vaccination. The investigators gave 300 ug of mutant IDH1 20-mer peptide in each vaccine dose, together with topical imiquimod. A remark on this clone: What it binds is unknown.

Sample: PBMCs, taken from a glioma patient whose treatment included an IDH1 peptide vaccine. The source is a woman in her 50s with glioma.

The CDR3 nucleotides are TGTGCCAGCAGCCTCACCGGACGCGGCTACGAGCAGTACTTC. Translating it yields CASSLTGRGYEQYF. The chain employs TRBV5-8 and TRBJ2-7, with no clear D. The CDR3 has 14 residues. Germline assignment: CDR1 SGHTS and CDR2 YDEGEE. Trimming pared 4 bases from V and 3 bases from J, leaving 14 bases between.